The rows below give T cell receptor beta chains drawn from one sample of a study of cytomegalovirus exposure and HLA in healthy donors. The method was immunoSEQ multiplex PCR; TCRdb's version includes in-frame clones alone and lacks a portion of them. The data show over 150,000 clones, over 75% seen once. The sequenced sample was PBMCs. These receptors originate from a girl under three years old in good health and CMV-seronegative. CDR3s include the opening cysteine and the closing phenylalanine or tryptophan. The D gene is left open where the match is weak.

V gene | CDR3 length | D gene | CDR3 protein
TRBV19 | 17 | TRBD1 | CASSIVAGTGATYEQYF
TRBV5-5 | 12 | - | CASSPRGTEAFF
TRBV7-2 | 15 | TRBD2 | CASSAGTTPLNEQYF
TRBV19 | 14 | - | CASSISRDRSPLHF
TRBV19 | 13 | TRBD1 | CASSIDRAQGYTF
TRBV25-1 | 14 | TRBD2 | CASSEIASGYEQYF
TRBV6-1 | 13 | - | CASSERGQYEAFF
TRBV11-3 | 14 | TRBD1 | CASSPGQGSTEAFF
TRBV4-2 | 15 | - | CASSHRDTRDEKLFF
TRBV7-9 | 16 | TRBD1 | CSSSLLRTGALNEQFF
TRBV6-1 | 17 | TRBD2 | CASSEPTPLAVQETQYF
TRBV18 | 13 | - | CASSPKRDSEQYF
TRBV5-1 | 16 | - | CASRPSGWSGSYEQYF
TRBV4-2 | 19 | TRBD2 | CASSPTDLSGSSSFYEQYF
TRBV12-5 | 11 | - | CASGLIREAFF
TRBV2 | 20 | TRBD2 | CASSERDWASGAYNEWEQFF
TRBV5-1 | 13 | - | CASSTQGNTEAFF
TRBV7-6 | 16 | - | CASSLGGSLNSYEQYF
TRBV7-8 | 13 | - | CASSFQGSLAQYF
TRBV6-6 | 15 | TRBD2 | CASRPGLAVTGELFF
TRBV11-3 | 19 | TRBD2 | CASSLGVAGGISTYNEQFF
TRBV15 | 17 | TRBD2 | CATSRGGSSGFQETQYF
TRBV20-1 | 11 | - | CSARGEGGYTF
TRBV13 | 13 | TRBD1 | CASSGQGETEAFF
TRBV19 | 14 | TRBD2 | CASSSAGGLYEQFF
TRBV7-2 | 12 | - | CASSLDFGEQFF
TRBV4-3 | 16 | TRBD2 | CASSPGLAGMGNEQFF
TRBV6-1 | 15 | TRBD2 | CASSEAGTSGRLGYF
TRBV11-2 | 17 | TRBD2 | CASSLEDWGSGVNEQFF
TRBV6-5 | 13 | - | CASSGRSGEKLFF
TRBV13 | 20 | TRBD2 | CASSDRKLAGGQWDYNEQFF
TRBV5-4 | 14 | - | CASSLERRNTEAFF
TRBV2 | 16 | TRBD2 | CASSGRTSGGRETQYF
TRBV14 | 18 | TRBD2 | CASSQDQRTSRGIGELFF
TRBV27 | 15 | TRBD1 | CASSATGARQNIQYF
TRBV7-2 | 15 | TRBD2 | CASSSGLAGMKTQYF
TRBV29-1 | 15 | - | CSVQGSQYSTDTQYF
TRBV7-8 | 14 | - | CASSLAQIDSPLHF
TRBV2 | 15 | TRBD2 | CASSPISGAAYEQYF
TRBV9 | 16 | - | CASSVETGMGSYEQYF
TRBV7-8 | 15 | TRBD2 | CASSLGDSGSYEQYF
TRBV2 | 13 | TRBD1 | CASSKDRGGEQYF
TRBV27 | 15 | TRBD2 | CATGRGTSSYNEQFF
TRBV27 | 17 | TRBD2 | CASTGTSGGPSYNEQFF
TRBV30 | 12 | TRBD1 | CAWSLTGVGYTF
TRBV7-7 | 13 | TRBD1 | CASSLTTGSEAFF
TRBV5-1 | 14 | - | CASSHRNRNTEAFF
TRBV25-1 | 15 | - | CASSEAGGLGYGYTF
TRBV5-4 | 15 | TRBD2 | CASSLKREIGETQYF
TRBV7-9 | 16 | TRBD2 | CASGSHSGSTYNEQFF
TRBV7-2 | 18 | TRBD2 | CASSLGYLGGSLSYEQYF
TRBV11-2 | 15 | TRBD2 | CAEAGSSGRFDTQYF
TRBV6-1 | 15 | TRBD2 | CASNLAGGVGGEQYF
TRBV6-5 | 15 | - | CASSLSVLRTETQYF